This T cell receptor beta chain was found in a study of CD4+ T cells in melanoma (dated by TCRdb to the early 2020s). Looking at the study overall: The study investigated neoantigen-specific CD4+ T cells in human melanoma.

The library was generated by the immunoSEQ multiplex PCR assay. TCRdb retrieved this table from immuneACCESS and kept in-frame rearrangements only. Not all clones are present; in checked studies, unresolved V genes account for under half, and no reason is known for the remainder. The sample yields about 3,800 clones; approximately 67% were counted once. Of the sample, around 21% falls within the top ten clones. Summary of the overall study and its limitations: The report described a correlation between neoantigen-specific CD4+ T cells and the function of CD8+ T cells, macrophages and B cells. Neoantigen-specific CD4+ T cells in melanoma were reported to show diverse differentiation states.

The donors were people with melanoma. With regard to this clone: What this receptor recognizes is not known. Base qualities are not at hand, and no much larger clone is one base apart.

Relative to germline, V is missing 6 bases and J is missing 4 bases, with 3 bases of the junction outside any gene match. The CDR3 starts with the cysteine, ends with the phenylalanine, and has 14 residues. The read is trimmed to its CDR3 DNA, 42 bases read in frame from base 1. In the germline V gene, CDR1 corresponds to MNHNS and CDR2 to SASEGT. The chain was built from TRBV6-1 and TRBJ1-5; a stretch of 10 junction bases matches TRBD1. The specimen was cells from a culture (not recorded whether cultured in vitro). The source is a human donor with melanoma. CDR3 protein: CASRGTGENQPQHF. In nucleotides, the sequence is TGTGCCAGCAGGGGGACAGGGGAAAATCAGCCCCAGCATTTT.